The rows below give T cell receptor beta chains drawn from one sample of a study of blood T cell repertoires in COVID-19. Measured with immunoSEQ multiplex PCR; TCRdb has only the in-frame clones, and not every one. This sample has approximately 320,000 clones; roughly 85% occur once, and the top ten carry just over 7%. Sequenced material: peripheral blood. All receptors derive from a human donor in a cohort sampled during active COVID-19. Both conserved end residues are trimmed from each CDR3.

CDR3: ASSYAGSGEQY
J: TRBJ2-7
V: TRBV12-3/TRBV12-4
length: 11

CDR3: ATGRAGAVGGELF
J: TRBJ2-2
V: TRBV6-5
length: 13

CDR3: AWSIGGRTEAF
J: TRBJ1-1
V: TRBV30
length: 11

CDR3: SVRGGNFYGYT
J: TRBJ1-2
V: TRBV29-1
length: 11

CDR3: ASSPGFGSSQTKAF
J: TRBJ1-1
V: TRBV18
length: 14

CDR3: ASSESRSYTEAF
J: TRBJ1-1
V: TRBV6-1
length: 12

CDR3: ASSEVFVSTEAF
J: TRBJ1-1
V: TRBV6-1
length: 12

CDR3: ASSSTGGYEKLF
J: TRBJ1-4
V: TRBV6-5
length: 12

CDR3: ASSYWGHRPGSEQY
J: TRBJ2-7
V: TRBV6-5
length: 14

CDR3: ASSQEWTAPRWTEAF
J: TRBJ1-1
V: TRBV14
length: 15

CDR3: ASSIAGTGMYEQY
J: TRBJ2-7
V: TRBV19
length: 13

CDR3: ASSLGSVTEAF
J: TRBJ1-1
V: TRBV6-5
length: 11

CDR3: ASSSRLRDGNQPQH
J: TRBJ1-5
V: TRBV11-2
length: 14

CDR3: ASSVAGDFNEQF
J: TRBJ2-1
V: TRBV7-9
length: 12

CDR3: ASSPGSIYGYT
J: TRBJ1-2
V: TRBV18
length: 11

CDR3: AWSANGELF
J: TRBJ2-2
V: TRBV30
length: 9

CDR3: ATGATSGANVLT
J: TRBJ2-6
V: TRBV19
length: 12

CDR3: ASSLFTGGQLNEKLF
J: TRBJ1-4
V: TRBV7-8
length: 15

CDR3: ASSLTSGGLGEQF
J: TRBJ2-1
V: TRBV7-2
length: 13

CDR3: ASSYSGPSTDTQY
J: TRBJ2-3
V: TRBV6-5
length: 13

CDR3: ASRPEQGLNQPQH
J: TRBJ1-5
V: TRBV21-1
length: 13

CDR3: SARPYTEAF
J: TRBJ1-1
V: TRBV20-1
length: 9

CDR3: ASSYSTGVTEAF
J: TRBJ1-1
V: TRBV6-5
length: 12

CDR3: ASSLLTGSYEQY
J: TRBJ2-7
V: TRBV18
length: 12

CDR3: ASSLTLSSGGALF
J: TRBJ2-1
V: TRBV7-3
length: 13

CDR3: ASSQNHRHFSNQPQH
J: TRBJ1-5
V: TRBV4-2
length: 15

CDR3: ASSRQGPGTGELF
J: TRBJ2-2
V: TRBV6-2/TRBV6-3
length: 13

CDR3: AWSTGTGGRQPQH
J: TRBJ1-5
V: TRBV30
length: 13

CDR3: ASSFGTGGNQPQH
J: TRBJ1-5
V: TRBV5-5
length: 13

CDR3: ASSSDRGGTEAF
J: TRBJ1-1
V: TRBV11-1
length: 12

CDR3: ASVKDIDGYT
J: TRBJ1-2
V: TRBV2
length: 10

CDR3: ASPGQGVVNTEAF
J: TRBJ1-1
V: TRBV7-9
length: 13

CDR3: ASSVTPPTGAIGETQY
J: TRBJ2-5
V: TRBV6-1
length: 16

CDR3: AWSVGTGPNQPQH
J: TRBJ1-5
V: TRBV30
length: 13

CDR3: ASSQRGWYGNTIY
J: TRBJ1-3
V: TRBV14
length: 13

CDR3: AWSQPGQGAGEAF
J: TRBJ1-1
V: TRBV30
length: 13

CDR3: ASSLASYGELF
J: TRBJ2-2
V: TRBV5-1
length: 11

CDR3: AISEQTGTGELF
J: TRBJ2-2
V: TRBV10-3
length: 12

CDR3: ARGGQGSSYNSPLH
J: TRBJ1-6
V: TRBV2
length: 14

CDR3: ASSYQGTGVSPLH
J: TRBJ1-6
V: TRBV6-5
length: 13

CDR3: ASSLARGGGYGYT
J: TRBJ1-2
V: TRBV7-9
length: 13

CDR3: ASSYGQGTNQPQH
J: TRBJ1-5
V: TRBV19
length: 13

CDR3: ASSFPSGSGANVLT
J: TRBJ2-6
V: TRBV6-5
length: 14

CDR3: ASSIGLAPDTQY
J: TRBJ2-3
V: TRBV19
length: 12

CDR3: ASSYQAHPYEQY
J: TRBJ2-7
V: TRBV7-9
length: 12

CDR3: AWSGTGIDYGYT
J: TRBJ1-2
V: TRBV30
length: 12